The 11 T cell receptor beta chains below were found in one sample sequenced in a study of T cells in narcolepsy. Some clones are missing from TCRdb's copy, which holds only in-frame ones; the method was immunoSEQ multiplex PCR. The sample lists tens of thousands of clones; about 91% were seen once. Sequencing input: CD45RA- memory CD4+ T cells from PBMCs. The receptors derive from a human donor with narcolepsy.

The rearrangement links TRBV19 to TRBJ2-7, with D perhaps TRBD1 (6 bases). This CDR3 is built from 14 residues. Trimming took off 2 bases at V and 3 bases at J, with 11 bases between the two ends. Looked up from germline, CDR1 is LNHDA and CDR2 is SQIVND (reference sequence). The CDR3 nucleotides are TGTGCCAGTAGTATACGCGAAGGGGGCTACGAGCAGTACTTC. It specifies CASSIREGGYEQYF.

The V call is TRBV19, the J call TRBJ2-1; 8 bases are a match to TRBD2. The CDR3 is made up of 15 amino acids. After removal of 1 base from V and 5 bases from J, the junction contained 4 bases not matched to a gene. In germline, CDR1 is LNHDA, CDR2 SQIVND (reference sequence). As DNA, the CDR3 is TGTGCCAGTAGTATAGTAGGTAGCGGGAACAATGAGCAGTTCTTC. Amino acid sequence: CASSIVGSGNNEQFF.

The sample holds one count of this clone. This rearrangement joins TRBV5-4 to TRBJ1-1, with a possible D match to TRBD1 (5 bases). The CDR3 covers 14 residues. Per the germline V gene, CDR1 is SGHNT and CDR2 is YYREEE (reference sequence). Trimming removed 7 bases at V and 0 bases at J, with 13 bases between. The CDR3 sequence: CASRRGGMNTEAFF. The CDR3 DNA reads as TGTGCCAGCCGGCGGGGGGGAATGAACACTGAAGCTTTCTTT. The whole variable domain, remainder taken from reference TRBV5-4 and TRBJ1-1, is ETGVTQSPTHLIKTRGQQVTLRCSSQSGHNTVSWYQQALGQGPQFIFQYYREEENGRGNFPPRFSGLQFPNYSSELNVNALELDDSALYLCASRRGGMNTEAFFGQGTRLTVV.

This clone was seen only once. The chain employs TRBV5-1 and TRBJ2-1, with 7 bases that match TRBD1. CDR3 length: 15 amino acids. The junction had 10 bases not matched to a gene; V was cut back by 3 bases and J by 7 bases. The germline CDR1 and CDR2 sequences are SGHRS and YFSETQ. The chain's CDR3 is CASSSDRVIMNEQFF. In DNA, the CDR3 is TGCGCCAGCAGCTCCGACAGGGTAATAATGAATGAGCAGTTCTTC.

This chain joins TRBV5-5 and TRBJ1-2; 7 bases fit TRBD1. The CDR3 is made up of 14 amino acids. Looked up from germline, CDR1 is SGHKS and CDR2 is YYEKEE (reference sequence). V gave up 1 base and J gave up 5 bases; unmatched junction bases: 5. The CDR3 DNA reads TGTGCCAGCAGCTTGCGGACAGGTGATTATGGCTACACCTTC. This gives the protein CASSLRTGDYGYTF.

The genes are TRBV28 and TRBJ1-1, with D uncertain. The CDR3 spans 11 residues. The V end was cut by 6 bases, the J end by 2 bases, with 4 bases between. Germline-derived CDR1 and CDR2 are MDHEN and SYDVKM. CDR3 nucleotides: TGTGCCAGCAGGGGTAACACTGAAGCTTTCTTT. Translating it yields CASRGNTEAFF.

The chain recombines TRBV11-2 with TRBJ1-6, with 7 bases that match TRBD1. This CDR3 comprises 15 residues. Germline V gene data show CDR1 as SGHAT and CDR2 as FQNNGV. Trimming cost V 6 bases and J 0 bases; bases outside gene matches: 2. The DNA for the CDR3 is TGTGCCAGCAGGGACAGGAGCTCCTATAATTCACCCCTCCACTTT. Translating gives CASRDRSSYNSPLHF.

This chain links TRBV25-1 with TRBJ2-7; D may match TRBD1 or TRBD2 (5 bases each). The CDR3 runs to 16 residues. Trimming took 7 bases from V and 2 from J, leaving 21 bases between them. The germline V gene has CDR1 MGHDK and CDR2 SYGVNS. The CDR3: CASTGAASSTTYEQYF. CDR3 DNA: TGTGCCAGCACCGGGGCAGCCTCCAGTACCACCTACGAGCAGTACTTC.

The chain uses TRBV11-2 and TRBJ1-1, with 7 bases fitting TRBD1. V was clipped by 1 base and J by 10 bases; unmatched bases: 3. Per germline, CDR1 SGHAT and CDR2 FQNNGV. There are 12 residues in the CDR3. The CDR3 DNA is TGTGCCAGCAGCTTAGTCAGGGGGATAGCTTTCTTT. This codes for CASSLVRGIAFF. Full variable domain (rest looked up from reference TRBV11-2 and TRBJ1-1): EAGVAQSPRYKIIEKRQSVAFWCNPISGHATLYWYQQILGQGPKLLIQFQNNGVVDDSQLPKDRFSAERLKGVDSTLKIQPAKLEDSAVYLCASSLVRGIAFFGQGTRLTVV.

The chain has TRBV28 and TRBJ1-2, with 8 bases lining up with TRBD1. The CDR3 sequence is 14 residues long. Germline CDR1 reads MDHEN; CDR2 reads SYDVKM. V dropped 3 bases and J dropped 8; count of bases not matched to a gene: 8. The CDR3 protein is CASSFVQGAGGYTF. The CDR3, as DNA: TGTGCCAGCAGTTTCGTCCAGGGGGCTGGGGGCTACACCTTC.

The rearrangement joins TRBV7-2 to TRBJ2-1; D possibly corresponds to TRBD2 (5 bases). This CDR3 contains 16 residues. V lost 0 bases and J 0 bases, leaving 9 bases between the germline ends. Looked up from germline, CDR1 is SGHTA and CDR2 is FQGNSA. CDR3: CASSLAVGSSYNEQFF. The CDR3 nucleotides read TGTGCCAGCAGCTTAGCGGTAGGGAGCTCCTACAATGAGCAGTTCTTC.